This entry lists 22 T cell receptor beta chains sequenced from one sample in a study of CD8+ T cells in alopecia areata (dated by TCRdb to the late 2010s). Libraries came from the immunoSEQ multiplex PCR assay. For TCR sequencing, RNA was extracted from every sample and reverse transcribed into cDNA to serve as template. TCRdb took this table from immuneACCESS and kept in-frame rearrangements with V and J called. Such tables lack part of the clones; where checked against another copy, unresolved V genes explain under half of the gap, and the rest is unexplained. This sample has 180,000 or so clones in its table, and 40% to 65% of those were observed once. The top ten clonotypes cover roughly 9.1% of the sample. The meaning of the sample's treatment or condition label: oral pan-JAK inhibitor, 5-10 mg twice daily. Sequences were derived from CD8+ T cells sorted from blood, sampled at approximately week 51, from a patient treated with tofacitinib. The receptors shown here come from a human donor with alopecia areata.

The chain links TRBV13 to TRBJ1-2; the D is unclear. Trimming removed 2 bases from V and 0 bases from J, with 4 bases in between. Germline V gene sequence: CDR1 PRHDT, CDR2 FYEKMQ (reference sequence). The CDR3 runs 13 residues. The DNA of the CDR3 is TGTGCCAGCAGCTTATTGGCTAACTATGGCTACACCTTC. Its translation is CASSLLANYGYTF.

The V gene is TRBV7-3, the J gene TRBJ1-1; TRBD1 agrees at 9 bases. The junction had 10 bases not matched to a gene; V was cut back by 6 bases and J by 5 bases. CDR1 and CDR2 (germline): SGHTA, FQGTGA. The CDR3 runs 15 residues. CDR3 residues: CASRHTTGGGTEAFF. DNA of the CDR3: TGTGCCAGCAGACATACGACAGGGGGTGGGACTGAAGCTTTCTTT.

This clone was seen a single time. V is TRBV9 and J is TRBJ1-1, with D possibly matching TRBD1 (5 bases). V lost 2 bases and J lost 0, with 8 bases in between. The germline V gene has CDR1 SGDLS and CDR2 YYNGEE. CDR3 length equals 14 residues. The CDR3 reads CASSVGTVNTEAFF. For the CDR3, the DNA is TGTGCCAGCAGCGTCGGGACGGTGAACACTGAAGCTTTCTTT.

This clone has more than one count but fewer than ten. The J gene is TRBJ2-5, the V gene TRBV13; 7 bases line up with TRBD1. The CDR3 has 14 amino acids. After removal of 5 bases from V and 4 bases from J, the junction contained 7 bases not matched to a gene. Germline V gene data show CDR1 as PRHDT and CDR2 as FYEKMQ (reference sequence). This chain's CDR3 is CASSQEGQRETQYF. The CDR3 region has the DNA TGTGCCAGCAGCCAAGAGGGACAGCGAGAGACCCAGTACTTC.

The chain joins TRBV27 to TRBJ2-2; possible D gene TRBD2, 5 bases. The CDR3 covers 14 residues. Germline assignment: CDR1 MNHEY and CDR2 SMNVEV (reference sequence). Between the trimmed V and J ends, which lost 5 bases and 6 bases, there was a span of 13 bases. The CDR3 here is CASSTIGESGELFF. DNA for the CDR3: TGTGCCAGCAGTACCATCGGGGAGTCCGGGGAGCTGTTTTTT.

The chain uses TRBV29-1 and TRBJ2-5; 10 bases agree with TRBD1. The CDR3 length is 13 residues. Germline V gives CDR1 SQVTM, CDR2 ANQGSEA. Trimming removed 7 bases from V and 7 bases from J; junction bases left unmatched: 9. This CDR3 is CSAGTGEGVTQYF. The CDR3, as DNA: TGCAGCGCCGGGACAGGGGAAGGGGTGACCCAGTACTTC.

The chain uses TRBV9 and TRBJ2-6, with D possibly being TRBD2 (6 bases). Germline assignment: CDR1 SGDLS and CDR2 YYNGEE. V was shortened by 5 bases and J by 3 bases, with 6 bases between the two germline ends. The CDR3 loop spans 13 amino acids. The CDR3 reads CASRGLGANVLTF. Here the CDR3 DNA reads TGTGCCAGCAGGGGACTTGGGGCCAACGTCCTGACTTTC.

V is TRBV30 and J is TRBJ1-5, with 8 bases aligning to TRBD1. Germline trimming cut 1 base from V and 6 bases from J; bases unmatched to any gene: 2. The CDR3 totals 13 residues. Germline CDR1 reads GTSNPN; CDR2 reads SVGIG (reference sequence). The CDR3 nucleotides read TGTGCCTGGAGTGAGGACAGGGCTCAGCCCCAGCATTTT. Translating it yields CAWSEDRAQPQHF.

The CDR3 nucleotides are TGTGCCAGCAGTTACTCGGCAGGCTCTAATGAAAAACTGTTTTTT. The encoded protein is CASSYSAGSNEKLFF. The chain has TRBV6-5 and TRBJ1-4; D remains ambiguous. Trimming cost V 0 bases and J 3 bases, with 8 bases left between them. The length of the CDR3 is 15 residues. Germline V gives CDR1 MNHEY, CDR2 SVGAGI.

The chain joins TRBV11-2 to TRBJ2-1, with 7 bases lining up with TRBD2. V trimming: 0 bases; J trimming: 5 bases; junction bases outside the gene matches: 10. The CDR3 length is 17 residues. Germline values: CDR1 SGHAT, CDR2 FQNNGV. This chain's CDR3 is CASSLDPPSGLHNEQFF. CDR3 DNA sequence: TGTGCCAGCAGCTTAGATCCCCCTAGCGGTCTTCACAATGAGCAGTTCTTC.

This clone was detected only a few times. This chain joins TRBV7-9 and TRBJ1-6; 8 nucleotides align to TRBD1. CDR3 length equals 15 residues. Germline V CDR1 and CDR2: SEHNR, FQNEAQ (reference sequence). Trimming removed 0 bases from V and 7 bases from J; junction bases left unmatched: 2. CDR3 loop: CASSLAWDRNSPLHF. The CDR3 DNA is TGTGCCAGCAGCTTAGCTTGGGACAGGAATTCACCCCTCCACTTT. Looking up the rest from reference TRBV7-9 and TRBJ1-6 gives the full variable domain: DTGVSQNPRHKITKRGQNVTFRCDPISEHNRLYWYRQTLGQGPEFLTYFQNEAQLEKSRLLSDRFSAERPKGSFSTLEIQRTEQGDSAMYLCASSLAWDRNSPLHFGNGTRLTVT.

This clone was seen only a few times. The CDR3 DNA reads TGTGCCAGCAGCTATCGGACAGGGCCAGGTGGCTACACCTTC. This translates into CASSYRTGPGGYTF. The chain carries TRBV13 and TRBJ1-2; TRBD1 aligns across 8 bases. Germline V gene sequence: CDR1 PRHDT, CDR2 FYEKMQ (reference sequence). Germline trimming cut 4 bases from V and 7 bases from J; bases unmatched to any gene: 8. The CDR3 has 14 amino acids.

For this clone: Other nucleotide sequences in the sample specify the same CDR3. The chain has TRBV2 and TRBJ1-1, with a possible D match to TRBD1 (5 bases). Germline CDR1 reads SNHLY; CDR2 reads FYNNEI. CDR3 length: 14 residues. Trimming took off 0 bases at V and 1 base at J, with 6 bases between the two ends. The CDR3 DNA reads as TGTGCCAGCAGTGAAGCGAGGGGGAACACTGAAGCTTTCTTT. Translated: CASSEARGNTEAFF. The complete variable domain, with remaining parts taken from reference TRBV2 and TRBJ1-1, reads EPEVTQTPSHQVTQMGQEVILRCVPISNHLYFYWYRQILGQKVEFLVSFYNNEISEKSEIFDDQFSVERPDGSNFTLKIRSTKLEDSAMYFCASSEARGNTEAFFGQGTRLTVV.

V gene TRBV6-6 combines with J gene TRBJ2-7; TRBD1 matches 9 bases. The CDR3 is 14 amino acids. With 2 bases clipped from V and 4 bases from J, the junction kept 3 bases outside the gene matches. The germline gives CDR1 MNHNY, CDR2 SVGAGI (reference sequence). The CDR3 region has the DNA TGTGCCAGCAGTTACGCGGGACAGGGTTACGAGCAGTACTTC. Amino acids: CASSYAGQGYEQYF.

This chain uses TRBV19 with TRBJ2-7; a weak D match, TRBD1 (5 bases). The germline CDR1 and CDR2 sequences are LNHDA and SQIVND (reference sequence). V lost 5 bases, J lost 3 bases, and 14 bases lay in between. The CDR3 is 14 amino acids. CDR3 in amino acids: CASSPSTVNYEQYF. The CDR3 nucleotides read TGTGCCAGTAGTCCGTCGACAGTAAACTACGAGCAGTACTTC.

This clone turned up a few times. The genes are TRBV14 and TRBJ2-3; D unclear. Trimming removed 4 bases from V and 0 bases from J, with 14 bases in between. This CDR3 is built from 16 residues. The germline V gene has CDR1 SGHDN and CDR2 FVKESK. CDR3 protein: CASSPLSWPSTDTQYF. In DNA form, the CDR3 reads TGTGCCAGCAGCCCCCTGAGCTGGCCTAGCACAGATACGCAGTATTTT.

V and J are TRBV27 and TRBJ2-7; D may be TRBD1 or TRBD2 (5 bases each). The CDR3 length is 15 residues. Germline lookup yields CDR1 MNHEY and CDR2 SMNVEV (reference sequence). The ends were cut back, 5 bases at V and 5 bases at J, with 19 bases in the middle. The CDR3 DNA follows: TGTGCCAGCAGTAATCTGCCGGGGAGAGGGGACGAGCAGTACTTC. Amino acid sequence: CASSNLPGRGDEQYF.

About this clone itself: A far more abundant clone sits one base away, making this likely a read error. The chain carries TRBV4-2 and TRBJ1-2; 9 positions agree with TRBD1. V gave up 1 base and J gave up 3 bases; unmatched junction bases: 6. Germline V gives CDR1 LGHNA, CDR2 YNFKEQ. CDR3 size: 16 residues. CDR3 sequence reads: CASSQGYRGLDYGYTF. CDR3 in DNA: TGTGCCAGCAGCCAAGGGTACAGGGGGCTCGACTATGGCTACACCTTC.

The V call is TRBV5-6, the J call TRBJ1-2; D not resolved. In germline, CDR1 is SGHDT, CDR2 YYEEEE. The CDR3 is 15 amino acids. Trimming left V 3 bases short and J 4 bases short, with 16 bases between. The DNA for the CDR3 is TGTGCCAGCAGCTGGTCCCGGGTGGGAGCCTATGGCTACACCTTC. Protein product: CASSWSRVGAYGYTF.

In the case of this clone: At one end, the junction sequence differs from germline, possibly due to a read error. The rearrangement uses TRBV2 and TRBJ2-7; no reliable D call. The germline CDR1 and CDR2 sequences are SNHLY and FYNNEI. The CDR3 is made up of 10 amino acids. For the CDR3, the DNA is TGTGCCAGCAGTGAACCTCCCACGATTTTC. Translated: CASSEPPTIF.

The CDR3: CASSLVGPDTQYF. DNA of the CDR3: TGTGCCAGCAGCTTAGTGGGCCCCGATACGCAGTATTTT. The V gene is TRBV7-3, the J gene TRBJ2-3; D not certain. The CDR3 is made up of 13 amino acids. Trimming pared 2 bases from V and 6 bases from J, leaving 9 bases between. Germline V gene data show CDR1 as SGHTA and CDR2 as FQGTGA. Full variable domain (outside the CDR3, taken from reference TRBV7-3 and TRBJ2-3): GAGVSQTPSNKVTEKGKYVELRCDPISGHTALYWYRQSLGQGPEFLIYFQGTGAADDSGLPNDRFFAVRPEGSVSTLKIQRTERGDSAVYLCASSLVGPDTQYFGPGTRLTVL.

This chain links TRBV7-9 with TRBJ2-5; D is unresolved. The V and J ends lost 5 bases and 4 bases respectively, with 11 bases between them. The CDR3 is made up of 13 amino acids. Germline V gene sequence: CDR1 SEHNR, CDR2 FQNEAQ (reference sequence). The CDR3 DNA sequence: TGTGCCAGCAGCCCAGCTTTAGGAGAGACCCAGTACTTC. It translates to CASSPALGETQYF.